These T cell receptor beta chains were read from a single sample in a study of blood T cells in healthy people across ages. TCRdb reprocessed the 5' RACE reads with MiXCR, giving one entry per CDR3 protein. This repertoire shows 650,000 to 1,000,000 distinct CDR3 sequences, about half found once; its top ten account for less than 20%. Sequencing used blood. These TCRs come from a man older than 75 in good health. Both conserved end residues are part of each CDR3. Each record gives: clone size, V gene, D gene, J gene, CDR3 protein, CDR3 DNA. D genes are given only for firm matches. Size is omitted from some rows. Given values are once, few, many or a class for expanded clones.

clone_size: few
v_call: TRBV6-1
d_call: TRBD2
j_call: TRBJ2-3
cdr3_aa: CASCWTSGADTQYF
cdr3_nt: TGTGCCAGCTGTTGGACTAGCGGCGCAGATACGCAGTATTTT

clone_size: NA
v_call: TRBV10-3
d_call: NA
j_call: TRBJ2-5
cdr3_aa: CAIGGPLGETQYF
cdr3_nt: TGTGCCATCGGGGGACCCCTGGGAGAGACCCAGTACTTC

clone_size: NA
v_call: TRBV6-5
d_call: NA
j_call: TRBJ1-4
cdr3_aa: CASRLRGENEKLFF
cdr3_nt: TGTGCCAGCAGACTTCGAGGGGAGAATGAAAAACTGTTTTTT

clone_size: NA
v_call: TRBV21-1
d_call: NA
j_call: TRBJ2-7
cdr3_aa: CASGLAPNYEQYF
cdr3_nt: TGTGCCAGCGGACTAGCGCCTAACTACGAGCAGTACTTC

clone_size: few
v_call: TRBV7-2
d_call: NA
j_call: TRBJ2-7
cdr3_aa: CASSLISGNPYEQYF
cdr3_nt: TGTGCCAGCAGCTTAATATCAGGGAACCCCTACGAGCAGTACTTC

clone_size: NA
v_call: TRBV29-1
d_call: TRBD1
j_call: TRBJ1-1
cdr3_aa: CSVFDRGGNTEAFF
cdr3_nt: TGCAGCGTTTTCGACAGGGGGGGGAACACTGAAGCTTTCTTT

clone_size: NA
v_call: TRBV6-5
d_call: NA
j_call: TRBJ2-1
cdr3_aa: CASSQSWGRNEQFF
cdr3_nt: TGTGCCAGCAGTCAAAGTTGGGGTCGCAATGAGCAGTTCTTC

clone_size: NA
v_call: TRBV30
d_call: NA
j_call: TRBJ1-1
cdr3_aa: CAWNKGTEAFF
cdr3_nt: TGTGCCTGGAACAAGGGAACTGAAGCTTTCTTT

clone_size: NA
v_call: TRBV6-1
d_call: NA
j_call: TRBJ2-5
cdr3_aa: CASSELRRGGTQYF
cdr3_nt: TGTGCCAGCAGTGAACTCCGGCGCGGTGGGACCCAGTACTTC

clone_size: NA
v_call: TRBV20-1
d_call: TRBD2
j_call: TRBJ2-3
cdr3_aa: CSASGLGTDTQYF
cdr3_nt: TGCAGTGCTTCGGGACTAGGAACAGATACGCAGTATTTT

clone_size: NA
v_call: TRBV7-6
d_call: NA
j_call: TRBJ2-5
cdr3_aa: CASSQTVGVQETQYF
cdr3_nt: TGTGCCAGCAGCCAGACGGTGGGGGTACAAGAGACCCAGTACTTC

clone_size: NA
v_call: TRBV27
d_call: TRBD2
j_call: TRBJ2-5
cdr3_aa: CASGAGWETQYF
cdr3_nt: TGTGCCAGCGGAGCGGGGTGGGAGACCCAGTACTTC

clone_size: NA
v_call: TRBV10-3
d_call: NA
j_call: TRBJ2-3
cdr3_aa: CAIMSRGSTDTQYF
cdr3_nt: TGTGCCATCATGTCTAGGGGGAGCACAGATACGCAGTATTTT

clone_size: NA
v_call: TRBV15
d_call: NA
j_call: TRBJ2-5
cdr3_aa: CATSRDSGNQETQYF
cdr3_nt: TGTGCCACCAGCAGAGATTCGGGCAATCAAGAGACCCAGTACTTC

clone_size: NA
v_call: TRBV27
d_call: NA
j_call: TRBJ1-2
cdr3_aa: CASSLPGGNGYTF
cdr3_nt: TGTGCCAGCAGTTTACCGGGGGGCAATGGCTACACCTTC

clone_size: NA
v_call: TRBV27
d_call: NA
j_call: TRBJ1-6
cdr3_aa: CASSPRVGRGNSPLHF
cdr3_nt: NA

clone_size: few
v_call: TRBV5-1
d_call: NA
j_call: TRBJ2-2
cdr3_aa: CASSQRQVSNTGELFF
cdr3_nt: TGCGCCAGCAGCCAACGACAGGTATCGAACACCGGGGAGCTGTTTTTT

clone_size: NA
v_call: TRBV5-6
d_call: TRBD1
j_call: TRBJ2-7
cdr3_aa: CASSSDRAIGTGRTYEQYF
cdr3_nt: TGTGCCAGCAGCTCGGACAGGGCAATAGGGACCGGGAGAACCTACGAGCAGTACTTC

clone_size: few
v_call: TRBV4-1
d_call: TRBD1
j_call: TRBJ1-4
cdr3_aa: CASSLPGQGSEKLFF
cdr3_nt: TGCGCCAGCAGCCTCCCGGGACAGGGGAGTGAAAAACTGTTTTTT

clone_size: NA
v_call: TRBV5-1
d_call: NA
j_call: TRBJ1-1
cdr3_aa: CASRPGRGNTEAFF
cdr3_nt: TGCGCCAGCAGGCCGGGGCGGGGGAACACTGAAGCTTTCTTT

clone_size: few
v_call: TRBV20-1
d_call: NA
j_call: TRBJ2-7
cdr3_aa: CSARERAAYEQYF
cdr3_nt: TGCAGTGCTAGAGAGAGGGCCGCCTACGAGCAGTACTTC

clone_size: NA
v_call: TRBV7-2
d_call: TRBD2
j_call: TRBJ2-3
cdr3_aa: CASSWGSGGDTQYF
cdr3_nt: TGTGCCAGCAGCTGGGGGAGCGGGGGGGATACGCAGTATTTT

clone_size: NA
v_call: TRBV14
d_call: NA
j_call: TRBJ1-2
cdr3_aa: CASSQDPANYGYTF
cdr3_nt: TGTGCCAGCAGCCAAGATCCGGCTAACTATGGCTACACCTTC

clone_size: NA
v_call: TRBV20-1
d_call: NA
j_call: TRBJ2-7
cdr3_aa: CSARMGQTSSYEQYF
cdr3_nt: TGCAGTGCTAGAATGGGGCAGACGAGCTCCTACGAGCAGTACTTC

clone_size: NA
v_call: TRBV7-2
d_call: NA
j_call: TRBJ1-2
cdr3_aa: CASSPQPGGSGYYGYTF
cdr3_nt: TGTGCCAGCAGCCCTCAACCCGGGGGCAGCGGATACTATGGCTACACCTTC

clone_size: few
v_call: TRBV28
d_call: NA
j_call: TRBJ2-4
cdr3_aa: CASSLLGIQYF
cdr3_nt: TGTGCCAGCAGTTTACTCGGCATTCAGTACTTC